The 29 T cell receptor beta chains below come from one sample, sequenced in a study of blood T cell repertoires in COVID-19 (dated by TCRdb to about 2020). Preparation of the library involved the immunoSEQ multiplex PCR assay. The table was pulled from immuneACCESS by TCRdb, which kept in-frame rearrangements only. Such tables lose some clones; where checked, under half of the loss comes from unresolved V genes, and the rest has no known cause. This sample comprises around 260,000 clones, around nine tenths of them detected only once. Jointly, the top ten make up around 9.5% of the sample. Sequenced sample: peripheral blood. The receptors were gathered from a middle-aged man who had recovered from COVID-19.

CDR3 residues: CASSFYLAGVLTYEQYF. In nucleotides, the CDR3 is TGTGCCAGCAGCTTTTATCTAGCGGGGGTCTTAACCTACGAGCAGTACTTC. The chain is built from TRBV5-4 and TRBJ2-7; 10 bases agree with TRBD2. The CDR3 contains 17 residues. Germline V gene data show CDR1 as SGHNT and CDR2 as YYREEE (reference sequence). V shed 2 bases, J shed 2 bases, and the junction held 10 bases outside the gene matches. The entire variable domain, with the rest obtained from reference TRBV5-4 and TRBJ2-7, is as follows: ETGVTQSPTHLIKTRGQQVTLRCSSQSGHNTVSWYQQALGQGPQFIFQYYREEENGRGNFPPRFSGLQFPNYSSELNVNALELDDSALYLCASSFYLAGVLTYEQYFGPGTRLTVT.

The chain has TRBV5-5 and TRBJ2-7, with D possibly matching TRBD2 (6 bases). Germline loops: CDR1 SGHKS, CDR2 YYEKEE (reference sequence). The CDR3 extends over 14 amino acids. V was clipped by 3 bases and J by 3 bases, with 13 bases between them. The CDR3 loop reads CASSYRGSSYEQYF. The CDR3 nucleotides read TGTGCCAGCAGCTACCGGGGGTCCAGCTACGAGCAGTACTTC.

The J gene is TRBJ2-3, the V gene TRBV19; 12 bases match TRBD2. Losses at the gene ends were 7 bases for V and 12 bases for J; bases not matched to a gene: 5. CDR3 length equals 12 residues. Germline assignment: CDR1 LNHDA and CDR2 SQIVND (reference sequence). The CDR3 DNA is TGTGCCAGTACGACTAGCGGGGGACCCCAGTATTTT. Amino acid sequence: CASTTSGGPQYF.

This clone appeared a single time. Here the CDR3 reads CASSLTGDEQFF. As DNA, the CDR3 is TGTGCCAGCAGCTTAACGGGGGATGAGCAGTTCTTC. The chain couples TRBV7-6 to TRBJ2-1; D is possibly TRBD2 (6 bases). CDR3 size: 12 residues. With 2 bases removed from V and 8 bases from J, the gap between germline ends came to 7 bases. Germline V CDR1 and CDR2: SGHVS, FNYEAQ.

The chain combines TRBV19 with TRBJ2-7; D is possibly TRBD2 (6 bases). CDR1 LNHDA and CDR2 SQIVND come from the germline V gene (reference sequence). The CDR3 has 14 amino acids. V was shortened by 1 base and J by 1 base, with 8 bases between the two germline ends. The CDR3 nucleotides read TGTGCCAGTAGTATAGCGGGGGAGTCCTACGAGCAGTACTTC. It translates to CASSIAGESYEQYF.

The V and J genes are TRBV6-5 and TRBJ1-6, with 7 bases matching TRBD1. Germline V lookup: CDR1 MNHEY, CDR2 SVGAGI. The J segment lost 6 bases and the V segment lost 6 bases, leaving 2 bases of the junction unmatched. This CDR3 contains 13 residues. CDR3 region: CASRWDSNSPLHF. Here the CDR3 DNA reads TGTGCCAGCAGGTGGGACAGTAATTCACCCCTCCACTTT.

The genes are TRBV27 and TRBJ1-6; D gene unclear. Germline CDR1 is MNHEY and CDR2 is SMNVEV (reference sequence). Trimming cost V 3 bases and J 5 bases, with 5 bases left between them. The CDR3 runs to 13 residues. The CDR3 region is CASSFSDNSPLHF. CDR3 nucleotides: TGTGCCAGCAGTTTTTCGGATAATTCACCCCTCCACTTT.

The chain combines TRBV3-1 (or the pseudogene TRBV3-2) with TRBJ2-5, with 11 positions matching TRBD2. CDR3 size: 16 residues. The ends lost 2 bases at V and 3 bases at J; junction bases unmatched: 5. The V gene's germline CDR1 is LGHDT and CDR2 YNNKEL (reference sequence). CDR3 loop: CASSQMAGLAEETQYF. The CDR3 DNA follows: TGTGCCAGCAGCCAAATGGCGGGACTAGCGGAAGAGACCCAGTACTTC.

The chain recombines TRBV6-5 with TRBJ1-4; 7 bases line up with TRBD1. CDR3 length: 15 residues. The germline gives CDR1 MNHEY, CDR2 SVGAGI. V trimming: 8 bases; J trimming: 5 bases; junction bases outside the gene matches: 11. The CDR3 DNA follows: TGTGCCAGCGCTTACCTGACAGGGATAAATGAAAAACTGTTTTTT. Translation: CASAYLTGINEKLFF.

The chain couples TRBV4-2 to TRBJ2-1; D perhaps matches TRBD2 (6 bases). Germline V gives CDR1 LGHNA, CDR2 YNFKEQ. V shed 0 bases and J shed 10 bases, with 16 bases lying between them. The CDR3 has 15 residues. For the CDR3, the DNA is TGTGCCAGCAGCCAAGATCCCCGGGGAGGTGAAGAGCAGTTCTTC. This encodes CASSQDPRGGEEQFF.

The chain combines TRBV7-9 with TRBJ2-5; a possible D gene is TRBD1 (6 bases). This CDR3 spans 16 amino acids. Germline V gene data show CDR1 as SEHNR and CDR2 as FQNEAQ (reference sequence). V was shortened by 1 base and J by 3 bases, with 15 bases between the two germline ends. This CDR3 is CASSLGRGGTEETQYF. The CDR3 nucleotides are TGTGCCAGCAGCTTAGGGCGAGGGGGAACGGAAGAGACCCAGTACTTC.

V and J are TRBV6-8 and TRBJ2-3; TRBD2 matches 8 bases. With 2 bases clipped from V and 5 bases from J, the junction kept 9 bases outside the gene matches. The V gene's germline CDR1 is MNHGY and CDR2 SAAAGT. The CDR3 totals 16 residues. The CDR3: CASSYASGYIGDTQYF. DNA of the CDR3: TGTGCCAGCAGTTACGCTAGCGGGTACATCGGAGATACGCAGTATTTT.

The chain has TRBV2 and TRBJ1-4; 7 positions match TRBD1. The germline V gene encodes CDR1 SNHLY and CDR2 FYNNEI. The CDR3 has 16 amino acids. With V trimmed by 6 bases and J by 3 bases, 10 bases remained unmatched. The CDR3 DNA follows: TGTGCCAGCAGGGCCCGACAGGGCTCACCTAATGAAAAACTGTTTTTT. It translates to CASRARQGSPNEKLFF.

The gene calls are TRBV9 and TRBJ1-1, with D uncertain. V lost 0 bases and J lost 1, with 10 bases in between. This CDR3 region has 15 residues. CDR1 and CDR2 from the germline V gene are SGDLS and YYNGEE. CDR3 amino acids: CASSVGNSRNTEAFF. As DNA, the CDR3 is TGTGCCAGCAGCGTAGGAAACTCGAGGAACACTGAAGCTTTCTTT.

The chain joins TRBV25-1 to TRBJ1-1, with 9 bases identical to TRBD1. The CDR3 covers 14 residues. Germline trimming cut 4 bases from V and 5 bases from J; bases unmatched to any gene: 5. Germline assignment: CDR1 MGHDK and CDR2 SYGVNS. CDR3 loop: CASSGQGERTEAFF. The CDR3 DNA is TGTGCCAGCAGTGGACAGGGGGAACGAACTGAAGCTTTCTTT.

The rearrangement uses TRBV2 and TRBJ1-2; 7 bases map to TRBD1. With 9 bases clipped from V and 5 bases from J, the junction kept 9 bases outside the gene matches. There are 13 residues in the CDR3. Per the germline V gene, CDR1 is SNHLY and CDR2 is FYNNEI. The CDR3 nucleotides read TGTGCCAGTTACCAGACAGGGAGTTATGGCTACACCTTC. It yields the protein CASYQTGSYGYTF.

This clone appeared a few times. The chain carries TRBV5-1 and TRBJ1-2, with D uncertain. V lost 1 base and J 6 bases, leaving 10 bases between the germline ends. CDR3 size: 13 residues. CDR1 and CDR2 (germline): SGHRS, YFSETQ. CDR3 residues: CASSLRKSDGYTF. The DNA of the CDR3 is TGCGCCAGCAGCTTGAGAAAATCGGATGGCTACACCTTC.

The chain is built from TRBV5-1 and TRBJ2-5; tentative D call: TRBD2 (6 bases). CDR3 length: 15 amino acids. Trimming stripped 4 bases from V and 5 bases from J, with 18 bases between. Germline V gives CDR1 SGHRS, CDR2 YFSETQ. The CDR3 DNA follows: TGCGCCAGCAGCGCCCGACTAGGGGAAGTGGAGACCCAGTACTTC. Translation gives CASSARLGEVETQYF.

The CDR3 here is CASSRWTGEAFF. CDR3 bases: TGTGCCAGCAGCAGGTGGACAGGGGAAGCTTTCTTT. J is TRBJ1-1 and V is TRBV5-4; 8 positions agree with TRBD1. Germline lookup yields CDR1 SGHNT and CDR2 YYREEE (reference sequence). The CDR3 is 12 amino acids. V lost 4 bases, J lost 8 bases, and 4 bases stayed unmatched.

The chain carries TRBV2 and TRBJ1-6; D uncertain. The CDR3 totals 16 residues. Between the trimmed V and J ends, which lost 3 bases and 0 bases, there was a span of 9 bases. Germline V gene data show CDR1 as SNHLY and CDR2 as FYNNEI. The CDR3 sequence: CASSDRLRSYNSPLHF. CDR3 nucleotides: TGTGCCAGCAGTGACAGGTTGCGCTCCTATAATTCACCCCTCCACTTT.

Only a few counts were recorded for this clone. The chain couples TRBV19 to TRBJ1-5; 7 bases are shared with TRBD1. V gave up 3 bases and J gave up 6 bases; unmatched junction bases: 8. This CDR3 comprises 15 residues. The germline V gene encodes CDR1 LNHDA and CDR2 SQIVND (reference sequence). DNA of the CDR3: TGTGCCAGTAGTATTCGAAGGGGGCAGGGTCAGCCCCAGCATTTT. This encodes CASSIRRGQGQPQHF.

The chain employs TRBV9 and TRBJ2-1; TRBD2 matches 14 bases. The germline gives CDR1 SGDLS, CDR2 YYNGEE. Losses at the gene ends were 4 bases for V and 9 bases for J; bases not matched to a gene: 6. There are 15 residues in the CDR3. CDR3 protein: CASSLGLAGDTEQFF. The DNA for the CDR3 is TGTGCCAGCAGCTTGGGACTAGCGGGAGATACTGAGCAGTTCTTC.

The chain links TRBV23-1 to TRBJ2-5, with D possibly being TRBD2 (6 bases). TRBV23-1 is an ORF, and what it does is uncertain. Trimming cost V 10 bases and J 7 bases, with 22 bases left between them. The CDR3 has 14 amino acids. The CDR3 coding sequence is TGCGCCACCTTAGTGCGGGGCCAACCGAGGACCCAGTACTTC. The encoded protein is CATLVRGQPRTQYF.

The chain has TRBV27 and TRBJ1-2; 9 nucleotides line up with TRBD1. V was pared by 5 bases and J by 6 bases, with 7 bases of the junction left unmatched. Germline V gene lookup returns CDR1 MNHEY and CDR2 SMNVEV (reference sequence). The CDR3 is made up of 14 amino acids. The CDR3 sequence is CASSPRDRVHGYTF. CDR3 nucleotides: TGTGCCAGCAGTCCCCGGGACAGGGTCCATGGCTACACCTTC.

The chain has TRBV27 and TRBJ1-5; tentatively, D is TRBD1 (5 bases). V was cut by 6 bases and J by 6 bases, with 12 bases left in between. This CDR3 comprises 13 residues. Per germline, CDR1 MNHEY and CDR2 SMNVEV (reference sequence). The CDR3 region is CASSIQRGQPQHF. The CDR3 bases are TGTGCCAGCAGCATACAAAGGGGTCAGCCCCAGCATTTT.

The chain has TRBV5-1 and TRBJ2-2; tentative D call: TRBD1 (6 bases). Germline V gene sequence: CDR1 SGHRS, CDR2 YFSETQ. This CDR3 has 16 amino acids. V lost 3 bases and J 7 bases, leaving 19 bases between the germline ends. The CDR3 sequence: CASSSDRNNADGELFF. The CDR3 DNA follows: TGCGCCAGCAGCTCCGACAGGAACAATGCGGACGGGGAGCTGTTTTTT.

The CDR3 nucleotides are TGTGCCAGCAGCGTAGAAACCGGGACTAGCGGCCAAGAGACCCAGTACTTC. Translated: CASSVETGTSGQETQYF. The V call is TRBV9, the J call TRBJ2-5, with 11 nucleotides matching TRBD2. The germline V gene encodes CDR1 SGDLS and CDR2 YYNGEE. The CDR3 is 17 amino acids. V lost 0 bases to trimming and J lost 1 base; unmatched junction nucleotides: 5.

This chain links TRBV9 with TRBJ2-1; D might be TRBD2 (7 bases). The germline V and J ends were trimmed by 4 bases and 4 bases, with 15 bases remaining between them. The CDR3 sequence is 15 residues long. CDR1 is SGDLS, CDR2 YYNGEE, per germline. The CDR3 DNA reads TGTGCCAGCAGCACCCGCGGGGGCCCGTACAATGAGCAGTTCTTC. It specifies CASSTRGGPYNEQFF.

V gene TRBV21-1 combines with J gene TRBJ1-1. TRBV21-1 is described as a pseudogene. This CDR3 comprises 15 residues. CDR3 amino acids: CASSGPGGMGTEAFF. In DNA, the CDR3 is TGTGCCAGCAGCGGGCCTGGAGGGATGGGCACTGAAGCTTTCTTT.